A single sample is the source of the 12 T cell receptor beta chains below, sequenced in a study of Tregs in tolerant kidney transplant recipients. Repertoires were generated with immunoSEQ multiplex PCR, while TCRdb's copy carries only in-frame clones and drops some. This sample's clone table lists about 30,000 clones. The source was CD8+ T cells from blood, collected before the transplant. The receptors come from a human donor who received a combined kidney and bone marrow transplant.

As for this clone: The CDR3 end is not reached by the read, which stops 3 residues before it; the germline J gene fills it in. This chain connects TRBV30 to TRBJ2-7, with TRBD1 matching 10 bases. CDR1 is GTSNPN, CDR2 SVGIG, per germline (reference sequence). V was pared by 6 bases and J by 2 bases, with 4 bases of the junction left unmatched. The CDR3 consists of 13 residues. The sequenced CDR3 bases are TGTGCCTGCGGGACAGGGGATACCTACGAG. This encodes CACGTGDTYE. Given in full, the CDR3 is CACGTGDTYEQYF. The full variable domain, in which reference TRBV30 and TRBJ2-7 provide the parts outside the CDR3, is SQTIHQWPATLVQPVGSPLSLECTVEGTSNPNLYWYRQAAGRGLQLLFYSVGIGQISSEVPQNLSASRPQDRQFILSSKKLLLSDSGFYLCACGTGDTYEQYFGPGTRLTVT.

Notes on this clone: The CDR3 extends 3 residues past the end of the read, so its final part is completed from the germline J gene. The J gene is TRBJ2-7, the V gene TRBV14; 8 bases match TRBD1. This CDR3 has 14 amino acids. The trim removed 4 bases at V and 3 bases at J, leaving 5 bases unmatched. Per germline, CDR1 SGHDN and CDR2 FVKESK. The CDR3 DNA, read in part, is TGTGCCAGCAGCCCAGGGGGCCTTTACTACGAG. It is translated as CASSPGGLYYE. The whole CDR3 sequence reads CASSPGGLYYEQYF. The variable domain in full, with the rest retrieved from reference TRBV14 and TRBJ2-7, is EAGVTQFPSHSVIEKGQTVTLRCDPISGHDNLYWYRRVMGKEIKFLLHFVKESKQDESGMPNNRFLAERTGGTYSTLKVQPAELEDSGVYFCASSPGGLYYEQYFGPGTRLTVT.

The part of the CDR3 DNA that was read is TGTGCCAGCAGCTTATTGGGGGGAGGGCCTTTGGAG. Translating gives CASSLLGGGPLE. The CDR3 in its entirety is CASSLLGGGPLELFF. The chain joins TRBV7-8 to TRBJ2-2, with 7 bases lining up with TRBD2. The read terminates 3 residues ahead of where the CDR3 ends, so the germline J gene completes it. The CDR3 totals 15 residues. The ends lost 2 bases at V and 10 bases at J; junction bases unmatched: 10. The germline V gene encodes CDR1 SGHVS and CDR2 FQNEAQ.

As for this clone: From the germline J gene comes the end of the CDR3, since the read stops 3 residues before it. The rearrangement joins TRBV7-9 to TRBJ2-5; D is uncertain. The V end was cut by 3 bases, the J end by 0 bases, with 8 bases between. Germline V gene lookup returns CDR1 SEHNR and CDR2 FQNEAQ (reference sequence). This CDR3 is 14 amino acids long. The CDR3 DNA, read in part, is TGTGCCAGCAGCTTCTGGGCTAACCAAGAGACC. This encodes CASSFWANQET. The complete CDR3 reads CASSFWANQETQYF.

As regards this clone: The read gets to within 3 residues of the CDR3 end, and the germline J gene fills in the rest. The chain employs TRBV18 and TRBJ2-3; D tentatively fits TRBD1 or TRBD2 (7 bases each). Germline V CDR1 and CDR2: KGHSH, LQKENI. The CDR3 loop spans 16 amino acids. V lost 5 bases, J lost 3 bases, and 18 bases lay in between. CDR3 residues: CASSSMGGGATDTQYF. The CDR3 DNA, read in part, is TGTGCCAGCTCATCAATGGGAGGGGGCGCAACAGATACG.

Points on this clone: The CDR3 extends 3 residues past the end of the read, so its final part is completed from the germline J gene. V gene TRBV2 combines with J gene TRBJ1-6; D is ambiguous. V was shortened by 2 bases and J by 4 bases, with 6 bases between the two germline ends. Germline V gene lookup returns CDR1 SNHLY and CDR2 FYNNEI. This CDR3 region has 14 residues. CDR3 DNA (partial): TGTGCCAGCAGTGAAAACCAGTATAATTCACCC. This codes for CASSENQYNSP. From start to end, the CDR3 is CASSENQYNSPLHF.

Regarding this clone: From the germline J gene comes the end of the CDR3, since the read stops 3 residues before it. The V gene is TRBV19, the J gene TRBJ2-1; D not certain. This CDR3 comprises 12 residues. V was pared by 3 bases and J by 5 bases, with 5 bases between. The germline V gene has CDR1 LNHDA and CDR2 SQIVND (reference sequence). The CDR3 DNA, read in part, is TGTGCCAGTAGTATGTCCAACAATGAG. It translates to CASSMSNNE. The whole CDR3 protein reads CASSMSNNEQFF.

Concerning this clone: Sequencing ends 3 residues short of the CDR3 end; the germline J gene provides the rest. V usage is TRBV7-3 and J usage is TRBJ2-1, with D possibly matching TRBD2 (6 bases). This CDR3 has 15 amino acids. The V gene lost 1 base and the J gene lost 1 base, with 8 bases spanning the gap. The germline V gene encodes CDR1 SGHTA and CDR2 FQGTGA. The CDR3 bases that were read are TGTGCCAGCAGCTTAAGCGCGGGGTCCTACAATGAG. Translated: CASSLSAGSYNE. In full, the CDR3 is CASSLSAGSYNEQFF. The whole variable domain, filled in from reference TRBV7-3 and TRBJ2-1, reads GAGVSQTPSNKVTEKGKYVELRCDPISGHTALYWYRQSLGQGPEFLIYFQGTGAADDSGLPNDRFFAVRPEGSVSTLKIQRTERGDSAVYLCASSLSAGSYNEQFFGPGTRLTVL.

CDR3 sequence reads: CASSWGSGSTQYF. The covered CDR3 bases are TGTGCCAGCAGTTGGGGTAGCGGTTCCACG. The chain links TRBV6-2 or TRBV6-3 to TRBJ2-3; tentative D call: TRBD2 (6 bases). The read falls 3 residues short of the CDR3 end, and the missing part is taken from the germline J gene. Germline values: CDR1 MNHEY, CDR2 SVGEGT. The CDR3 spans 13 residues.

A remark on this clone: The read terminates 3 residues ahead of where the CDR3 ends, so the germline J gene completes it. V usage is TRBV19 and J usage is TRBJ2-7; D is perhaps TRBD1 or TRBD2 (5 bases each). The CDR3 contains 15 residues. The V gene lost 0 bases and the J gene lost 1 base, with 10 bases spanning the gap. CDR1 and CDR2 from the germline V gene are LNHDA and SQIVND (reference sequence). The sequenced part of the CDR3 DNA is TGTGCCAGTAGTATAGACCAGGGAGAATCCTACGAG. Protein product: CASSIDQGESYE. The full CDR3 protein is CASSIDQGESYEQYF. Drawing the rest from reference TRBV19 and TRBJ2-7, the complete variable domain is DGGITQSPKYLFRKEGQNVTLSCEQNLNHDAMYWYRQDPGQGLRLIYYSQIVNDFQKGDIAEGYSVSREKKESFPLTVTSAQKNPTAFYLCASSIDQGESYEQYFGPGTRLTVT.

Points on this clone: The CDR3 end falls 3 residues outside the read, so it is completed with the germline J gene. This rearrangement joins TRBV19 to TRBJ1-1, with D perhaps TRBD1 (5 bases). Between the trimmed V and J ends, which lost 7 bases and 4 bases, there was a span of 16 bases. The CDR3 contains 14 residues. Germline V gene lookup returns CDR1 LNHDA and CDR2 SQIVND (reference sequence). The covered CDR3 bases are TGTGCCAGTACTCAGGGTGCCGGTGGCACTGAA. Its translation is CASTQGAGGTE. The CDR3, in full, reads CASTQGAGGTEAFF. Using reference TRBV19 and TRBJ1-1 for the parts outside the CDR3, the full variable domain is DGGITQSPKYLFRKEGQNVTLSCEQNLNHDAMYWYRQDPGQGLRLIYYSQIVNDFQKGDIAEGYSVSREKKESFPLTVTSAQKNPTAFYLCASTQGAGGTEAFFGQGTRLTVV.

Concerning this clone: From the germline J gene comes the end of the CDR3, since the read stops 3 residues before it. V is TRBV7-2 and J is TRBJ2-1, with D perhaps matching TRBD2 (6 bases). This CDR3 has 13 amino acids. V lost 5 bases, J lost 9 bases, and 14 bases lay in between. Looked up from germline, CDR1 is SGHTA and CDR2 is FQGNSA. The part of the CDR3 DNA that was read is TGTGCCAGCAGCCAAACTAGCTCAAGTGAG. This codes for CASSQTSSSE. The entire CDR3 reads CASSQTSSSEQFF.